The following is a T cell receptor beta chain sequence with its context. The method was immunoSEQ multiplex PCR; TCRdb's version includes in-frame clones alone and lacks a portion of them. Counted here are about 250,000 clones, roughly four fifths occurring once; the ten biggest clones make up approximately 4.8%. The sample comes from a study of blood T cell repertoires in COVID-19. The germline V gene encodes CDR1 ENHRY and CDR2 SYGVKD. CDR3 size: 15 residues. The germline V and J ends were trimmed by 4 bases and 5 bases, with 18 bases remaining between them. The chain uses TRBV10-3 and TRBJ2-7; tentatively, D is TRBD1 (6 bases). Source material: peripheral blood. The sequence was collected from a woman between 65 and 79 years old with acute or convalescent COVID-19. This CDR3 reads CAISGHGSRGDEQYF. The CDR3 nucleotides are TGTGCCATCAGTGGACACGGATCCAGGGGCGACGAGCAGTACTTC.